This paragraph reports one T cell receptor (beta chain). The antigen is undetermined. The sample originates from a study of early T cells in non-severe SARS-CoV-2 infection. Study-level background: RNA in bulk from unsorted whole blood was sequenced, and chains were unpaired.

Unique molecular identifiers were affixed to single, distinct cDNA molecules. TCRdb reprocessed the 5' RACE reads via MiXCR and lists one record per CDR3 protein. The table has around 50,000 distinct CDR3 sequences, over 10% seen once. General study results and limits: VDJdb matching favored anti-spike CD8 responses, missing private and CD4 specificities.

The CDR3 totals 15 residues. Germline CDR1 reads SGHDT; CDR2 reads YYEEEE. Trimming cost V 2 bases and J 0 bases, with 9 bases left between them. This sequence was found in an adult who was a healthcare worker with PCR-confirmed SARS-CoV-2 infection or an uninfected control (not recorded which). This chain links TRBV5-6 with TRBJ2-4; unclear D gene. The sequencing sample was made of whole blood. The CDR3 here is CASSFRVVAKNIQYF. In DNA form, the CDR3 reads TGTGCCAGCAGCTTTCGAGTAGTAGCCAAAAACATTCAGTACTTC.